This TCR beta chain derives from a study of regulatory T cells in long-lasting Graves disease. Overall study context: Graves' patients, newly diagnosed, had taken antithyroid drugs under 3 months. Broader study findings: Persistent disease samples used TRBV28, TRBJ1-2 and TRBJ2-5 preferentially.

Both iRepertoire HTBI primers and Arm-PCR of CDR3 regions were used to build the TCR beta libraries. TCRdb passed the multiplex PCR reads through MiXCR, listing each CDR3 protein once. The table lists about 540,000 distinct CDR3 sequences, about 13% of them singletons. The time point here: newly diagnosed GD, antithyroid drugs for less than 3 months. Extracted RNA from PBMCs served as the source of the TCR library. In the case of this clonotype: Its antigen is not known.

Trimming took off 1 base at V and 6 bases at J, with 15 bases between the two ends. Germline V gives CDR1 KGHDR, CDR2 SFDVKD. This CDR3 is 16 amino acids long. These data also featured in a second study, about T cells in Graves' hyperthyroidism and ophthalmopathy. That paper notes: First-round RT-PCR with HTBI primers amplified the TCR CDR3 region. In the analysis, a 13 V-J model separated ophthalmopathy from stable hyperthyroidism.

Material: peripheral blood mononuclear cells (PBMCs), obtained at new diagnosis, from a patient treated with antithyroid drugs. The chain combines TRBV24-1 with TRBJ2-4, with D perhaps being TRBD1 or TRBD2 (5 bases each). The TCR comes from a man younger than 45 with Graves disease. The CDR3 sequence is CATSDFKPGRGNIQYF. The CDR3 region has the DNA TGTGCCACCAGTGATTTCAAACCGGGACGCGGAAACATTCAGTACTTC.